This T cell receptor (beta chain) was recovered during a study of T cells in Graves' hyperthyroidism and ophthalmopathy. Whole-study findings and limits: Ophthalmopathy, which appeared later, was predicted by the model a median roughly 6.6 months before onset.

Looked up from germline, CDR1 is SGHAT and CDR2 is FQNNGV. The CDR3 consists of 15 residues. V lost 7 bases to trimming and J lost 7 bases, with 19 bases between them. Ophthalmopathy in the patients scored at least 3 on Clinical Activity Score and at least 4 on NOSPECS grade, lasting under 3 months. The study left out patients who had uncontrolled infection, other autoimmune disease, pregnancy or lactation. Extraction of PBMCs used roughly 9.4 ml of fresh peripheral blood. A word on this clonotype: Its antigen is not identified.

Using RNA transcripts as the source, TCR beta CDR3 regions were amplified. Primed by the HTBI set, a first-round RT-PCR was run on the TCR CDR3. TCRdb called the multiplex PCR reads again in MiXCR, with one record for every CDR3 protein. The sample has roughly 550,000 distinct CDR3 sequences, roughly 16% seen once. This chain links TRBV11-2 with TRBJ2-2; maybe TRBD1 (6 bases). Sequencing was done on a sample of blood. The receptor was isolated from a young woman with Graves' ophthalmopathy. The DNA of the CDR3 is TGTGCCAGCAATGACCTGGACAGTTATCACGGGGAGCTGTTTTTT. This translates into CASNDLDSYHGELFF.